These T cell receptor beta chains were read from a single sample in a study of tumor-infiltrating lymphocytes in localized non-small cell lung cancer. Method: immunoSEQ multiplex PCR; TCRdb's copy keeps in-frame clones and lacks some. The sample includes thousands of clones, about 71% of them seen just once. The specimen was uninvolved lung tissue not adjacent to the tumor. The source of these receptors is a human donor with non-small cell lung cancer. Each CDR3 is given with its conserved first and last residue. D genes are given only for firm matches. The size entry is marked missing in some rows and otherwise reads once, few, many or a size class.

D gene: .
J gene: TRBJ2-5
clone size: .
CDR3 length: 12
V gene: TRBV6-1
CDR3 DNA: TGTGCCACCCCCACCGGTGGAGAGACCCAGTACTTC
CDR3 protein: CATPTGGETQYF

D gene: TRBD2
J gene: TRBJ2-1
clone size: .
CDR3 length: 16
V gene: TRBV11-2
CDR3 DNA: TGTGCCAGCAGCCAACCCGGGACTAGCGGGAGCAATGAGCAGTTCTTC
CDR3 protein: CASSQPGTSGSNEQFF

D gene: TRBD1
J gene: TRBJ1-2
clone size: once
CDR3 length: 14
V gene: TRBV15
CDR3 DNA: TGTGCCACCAGCAGCCACAGGGGGCGCAAGGGCTACACCTTC
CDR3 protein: CATSSHRGRKGYTF

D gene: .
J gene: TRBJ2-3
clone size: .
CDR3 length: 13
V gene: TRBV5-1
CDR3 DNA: TGCGCCAGCAGCATGGAGGCCGCAGATACGCAGTATTTT
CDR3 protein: CASSMEAADTQYF

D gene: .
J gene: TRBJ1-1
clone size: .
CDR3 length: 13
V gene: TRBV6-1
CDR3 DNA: TGTGCCAGCAGGCGATCACAGGGCACTGAAGCTTTCTTT
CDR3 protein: CASRRSQGTEAFF

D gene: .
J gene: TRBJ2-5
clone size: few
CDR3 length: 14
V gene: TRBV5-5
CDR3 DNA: TGTGCCAGCAGCTTGGCCTGGGGGCAAGAGACCCAGTACTTC
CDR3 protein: CASSLAWGQETQYF

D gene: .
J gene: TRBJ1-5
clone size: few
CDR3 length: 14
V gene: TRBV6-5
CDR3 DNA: TGTGCCAGCAGTATCGGGGGGCTCGGTCAGCCCCAGCATTTT
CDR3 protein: CASSIGGLGQPQHF

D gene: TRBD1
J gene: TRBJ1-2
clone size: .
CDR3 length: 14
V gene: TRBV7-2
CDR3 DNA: TGTGCCAGCAGCCGGACCCGGGACAGCTATGGCTACACCTTC
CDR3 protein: CASSRTRDSYGYTF

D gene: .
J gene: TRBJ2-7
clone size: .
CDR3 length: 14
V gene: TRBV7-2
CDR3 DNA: TGTGCCAGCAGCCCCCGGGCCGAGACCTACGAGCAGTACTTC
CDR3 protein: CASSPRAETYEQYF

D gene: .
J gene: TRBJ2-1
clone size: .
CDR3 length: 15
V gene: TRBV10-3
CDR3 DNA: TGTGCCATCAGTGAGAGGGGCGGGGACGGGAATGAGCAGTTCTTC
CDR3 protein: CAISERGGDGNEQFF